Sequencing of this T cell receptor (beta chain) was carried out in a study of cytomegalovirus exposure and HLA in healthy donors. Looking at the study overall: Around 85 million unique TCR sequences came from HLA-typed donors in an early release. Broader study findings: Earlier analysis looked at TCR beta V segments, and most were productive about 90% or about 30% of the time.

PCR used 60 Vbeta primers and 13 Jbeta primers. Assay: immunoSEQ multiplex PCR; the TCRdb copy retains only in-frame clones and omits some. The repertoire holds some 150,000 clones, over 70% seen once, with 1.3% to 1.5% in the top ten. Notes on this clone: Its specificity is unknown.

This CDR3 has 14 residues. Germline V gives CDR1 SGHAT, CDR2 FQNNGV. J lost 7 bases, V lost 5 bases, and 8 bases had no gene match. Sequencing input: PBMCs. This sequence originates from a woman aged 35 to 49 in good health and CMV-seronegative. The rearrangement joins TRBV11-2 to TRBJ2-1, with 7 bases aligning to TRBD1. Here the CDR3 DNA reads TGTGCCAGCAGCCCCGGGACAGTAATTAATGAGCAGTTCTTC. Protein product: CASSPGTVINEQFF.